The present T cell receptor beta chain was sequenced within a study of CD8+ T cells in alopecia areata. The study's findings and limits: Under tofacitinib, fewer expanded CD8+ clones appeared among the top 100 scalp clones. Many expanded lesional clones remained in scalp and blood on tofacitinib.

It was cDNA, reverse transcribed from extracted RNA, that served as the sequencing template. Here immunoSEQ multiplex PCR was the method, and the copy in TCRdb shows in-frame clones only, minus some. The data hold around 140,000 clones, with about 88% observed a single time. The treatment: oral pan-JAK inhibitor, 5-10 mg twice daily. Researchers took lesional scalp punch biopsies and peripheral blood from people who were alopecia areata patients. For this clone: As yet, its antigen is unknown.

Germline loops: CDR1 SQVTM, CDR2 ANQGSEA. Trimming removed 0 bases from V and 2 bases from J; junction bases left unmatched: 9. The CDR3 covers 17 residues. The rearrangement uses TRBV29-1 and TRBJ2-5, with 10 bases identical to TRBD1. The source was CD8+ T cells sorted from blood, collected at week 4, from a patient treated with tofacitinib. This sequence originates from a human donor with alopecia areata. CDR3 residues: CSVEEWFGQGEQETQYF. The CDR3 DNA is TGCAGCGTTGAAGAGTGGTTCGGACAGGGGGAACAAGAGACCCAGTACTTC.